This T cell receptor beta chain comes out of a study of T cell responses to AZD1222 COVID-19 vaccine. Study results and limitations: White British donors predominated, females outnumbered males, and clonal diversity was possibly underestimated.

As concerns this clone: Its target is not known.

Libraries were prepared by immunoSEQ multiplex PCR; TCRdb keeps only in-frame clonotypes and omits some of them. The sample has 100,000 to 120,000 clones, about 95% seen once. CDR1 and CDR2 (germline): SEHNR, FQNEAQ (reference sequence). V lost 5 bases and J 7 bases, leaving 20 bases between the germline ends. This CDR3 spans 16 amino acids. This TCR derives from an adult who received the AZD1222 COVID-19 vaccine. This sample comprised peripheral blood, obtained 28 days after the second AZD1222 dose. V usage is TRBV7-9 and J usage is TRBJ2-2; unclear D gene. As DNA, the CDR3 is TGTGCCAGCAGCCCGCATTATGGTCGCGTGGGCGGGGAGCTGTTTTTT. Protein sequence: CASSPHYGRVGGELFF.